Listed here are 22 T cell receptor beta chains from one sample, sequenced in a study of coeliac disease. TCRdb's copy holds only in-frame clones and misses some; the assay was immunoSEQ multiplex PCR. The sample holds 4,000 to 6,000 clones, less than 70% seen once. Sequencing input: lymphocytes from the gut lamina propria. Source of these receptors: a woman between 40 and 50 years old.

This clone has more than one count but fewer than ten. V and J are TRBV29-1 and TRBJ2-1; tentatively, D is TRBD2 (6 bases). This CDR3 has 15 residues. V shed 5 bases and J shed 0 bases, with 14 bases lying between them. From germline, CDR1 is SQVTM and CDR2 ANQGSEA. The CDR3 is CSVSGTPSSYNEQFF. CDR3 DNA: TGCAGCGTTTCCGGGACTCCCAGCTCCTACAATGAGCAGTTCTTC.

Within the sample, this clone is large. This chain connects TRBV18 to TRBJ2-7; D remains unclear. This CDR3 is built from 15 residues. Trimming took off 5 bases at V and 4 bases at J, with 18 bases between the two ends. Per the germline V gene, CDR1 is KGHSH and CDR2 is LQKENI. The CDR3 loop reads CASSAIERRFYEQYF. CDR3 sequence (DNA): TGTGCCAGCTCAGCCATCGAGCGAAGGTTTTACGAGCAGTACTTC.

The sample holds a few counts of this clone. This chain links TRBV5-8 with TRBJ1-5, with 11 bases that match TRBD1. In germline, CDR1 is SGHTS, CDR2 YDEGEE. The junction had 6 bases not matched to a gene; V was cut back by 3 bases and J by 4 bases. The CDR3 contains 16 residues. This CDR3 reads CASSSRGQGANQPQHF. The CDR3, as DNA: TGTGCCAGCAGCTCAAGAGGACAGGGGGCGAATCAGCCCCAGCATTTT.

This chain connects TRBV19 to TRBJ2-7, with unresolved D. Per germline, CDR1 LNHDA and CDR2 SQIVND (reference sequence). V was pared by 6 bases and J by 3 bases, with 9 bases between. The CDR3 spans 12 residues. As DNA, the CDR3 is TGTGCCAGTAGGGCGGAAAACTACGAGCAGTACTTC. This gives the protein CASRAENYEQYF.

The chain uses TRBV28 and TRBJ1-1, with a possible D match to TRBD1 (6 bases). The V and J ends lost 6 bases and 4 bases respectively, with 12 bases between them. The germline V gene encodes CDR1 MDHEN and CDR2 SYDVKM. The CDR3 is 13 residues long. The chain's CDR3 is CASSTDRSTEAFF. The CDR3 DNA sequence: TGTGCCAGCAGCACCGACAGGTCCACTGAAGCTTTCTTT.

CDR3 region: CSVVPGGDEQYF. CDR3 sequence (DNA): TGCAGCGTTGTGCCAGGGGGAGACGAGCAGTACTTC. The rearrangement joins TRBV29-1 to TRBJ2-7; 7 bases are a match to TRBD1. The CDR3 loop spans 12 amino acids. The ends lost 4 bases at V and 5 bases at J; junction bases unmatched: 5. In germline, CDR1 is SQVTM, CDR2 ANQGSEA.

V usage is TRBV6-1 and J usage is TRBJ2-5, with 8 bases aligning to TRBD1. Trimming at V came to 4 bases and at J to 4 bases, leaving 5 bases not matched to a gene. From germline, CDR1 is MNHNS and CDR2 SASEGT. CDR3 length: 14 amino acids. The CDR3 sequence is CASSVDRGGETQYF. Here the CDR3 DNA reads TGTGCCAGCAGTGTCGACAGGGGTGGAGAGACCCAGTACTTC.

This clone appeared a few times. The chain combines TRBV5-1 with TRBJ2-3; 8 nucleotides line up with TRBD2. With V trimmed by 7 bases and J by 7 bases, 11 bases remained unmatched. The CDR3 has 14 residues. From germline, CDR1 is SGHRS and CDR2 YFSETQ. In DNA, the CDR3 is TGCGCCAGCTCCCCGGGACTAGGGGGAAATACGCAGTATTTT. Protein: CASSPGLGGNTQYF. The complete variable domain, with remaining parts taken from reference TRBV5-1 and TRBJ2-3, reads KAGVTQTPRYLIKTRGQQVTLSCSPISGHRSVSWYQQTPGQGLQFLFEYFSETQRNKGNFPGRFSGRQFSNSRSEMNVSTLELGDSALYLCASSPGLGGNTQYFGPGTRLTVL.

The chain joins TRBV5-5 to TRBJ2-2, with a weak D call TRBD2 (5 bases). CDR1 and CDR2 from the germline V gene are SGHKS and YYEKEE (reference sequence). This CDR3 has 14 amino acids. The ends were cut back, 4 bases at V and 4 bases at J, with 11 bases in the middle. The CDR3 protein is CASSPKRGTGELFF. CDR3 nucleotide sequence: TGTGCCAGCAGCCCGAAACGGGGCACCGGGGAGCTGTTTTTT.

With respect to this clone: The sample has other DNA sequences that encode this CDR3 too. The chain employs TRBV18 and TRBJ1-5, with TRBD1 identical over 10 bases. The V gene end was trimmed by 6 bases and the J gene end by 7 bases; junction bases not matched to a gene: 9. The V gene's germline CDR1 is KGHSH and CDR2 LQKENI. This CDR3 spans 15 amino acids. CDR3 DNA: TGTGCCAGCTCCCCGGACAGGGGGGGGAACCAGCCCCAGCATTTT. It yields the protein CASSPDRGGNQPQHF.

The chain uses TRBV5-1 and TRBJ1-1; the match to TRBD1 covers 7 bases. The trim removed 2 bases at V and 5 bases at J, leaving 6 bases unmatched. Germline V gives CDR1 SGHRS, CDR2 YFSETQ. The CDR3 spans 14 residues. Here the CDR3 reads CASSFQGENTEAFF. Here the CDR3 DNA reads TGCGCCAGCAGCTTCCAGGGGGAGAATACTGAAGCTTTCTTT.

The chain carries TRBV27 and TRBJ2-1; possible D gene TRBD2, 6 bases. The germline gives CDR1 MNHEY, CDR2 SMNVEV (reference sequence). CDR3 size: 15 residues. The V end lost 6 bases, the J end lost 3 bases, and 15 bases lay between the germline ends. CDR3 in DNA: TGTGCCAGCAGAGAGAAGCGGGCTTTCTACAATGAGCAGTTCTTC. This encodes CASREKRAFYNEQFF.

Regarding this clone: This specimen includes other DNA sequences encoding the same CDR3. This chain joins TRBV27 and TRBJ2-1; TRBD2 matches at 7 bases. The length of the CDR3 is 14 residues. The trim removed 6 bases at V and 5 bases at J, leaving 7 bases unmatched. Per germline, CDR1 MNHEY and CDR2 SMNVEV (reference sequence). The CDR3 loop is CASRRGGVNNEQFF. The CDR3 DNA reads TGTGCCAGCAGGCGCGGGGGAGTCAACAATGAGCAGTTCTTC.

This chain links TRBV19 with TRBJ2-2; D unclear. The CDR3 is 16 residues long. V shed 1 base and J shed 0 bases, with 9 bases lying between them. Germline CDR1 LNHDA, CDR2 SQIVND (reference sequence). The CDR3 DNA is TGTGCCAGTAGTATAGTTTGGCCACCGAACACCGGGGAGCTGTTTTTT. As protein: CASSIVWPPNTGELFF.

This clone was seen just once. The chain joins TRBV7-2 to TRBJ2-5; 14 bases line up with TRBD2. The V gene end was trimmed by 3 bases and the J gene end by 2 bases; junction bases not matched to a gene: 5. The CDR3 runs to 17 residues. The V gene's germline CDR1 is SGHTA and CDR2 FQGNSA. CDR3 amino acids: CASSFRGLAGAQETQYF. As DNA, the CDR3 is TGTGCCAGCAGCTTTCGGGGACTAGCGGGAGCACAAGAGACCCAGTACTTC.

CDR3 DNA sequence: TGCGCCAGCAGACGTCTCATACAGGCCTCCTACGAGCAGTACTTC. Amino acid sequence: CASRRLIQASYEQYF. The rearrangement uses TRBV4-1 and TRBJ2-7; tentatively, D is TRBD1 (5 bases). The CDR3 consists of 15 residues. Germline assignment: CDR1 MGHRA and CDR2 YSYEKL. V was trimmed by 6 bases and J by 0 bases, leaving 15 bases between them.

The rearrangement joins TRBV7-9 to TRBJ2-3, with a tentative D call TRBD2 (6 bases). The ends were cut back, 5 bases at V and 2 bases at J, with 11 bases in the middle. The germline V gene encodes CDR1 SEHNR and CDR2 FQNEAQ (reference sequence). The CDR3 runs to 14 residues. This chain's CDR3 is CASSMGGLTDTQYF. The CDR3 coding sequence is TGTGCCAGCAGCATGGGGGGACTCACAGATACGCAGTATTTT.

V is TRBV9 and J is TRBJ1-2; unclear D gene. The CDR3 covers 14 residues. Germline CDR1 SGDLS, CDR2 YYNGEE. Trimming cost V 0 bases and J 1 base, with 7 bases left between them. In nucleotides, the CDR3 is TGTGCCAGCAGCGTAGGTCCGGTTAACTATGGCTACACCTTC. Protein: CASSVGPVNYGYTF.

This clone was detected a few times. The chain recombines TRBV6-1 with TRBJ2-7, with 7 bases aligning to TRBD1. The CDR3 extends over 13 amino acids. Germline CDR1 is MNHNS and CDR2 is SASEGT. The junction had 5 bases not matched to a gene; V was cut back by 8 bases and J by 1 base. The CDR3 reads CASCRGLSYEQYF. CDR3 bases: TGTGCCAGCTGCAGGGGGTTATCCTACGAGCAGTACTTC.

J is TRBJ2-7 and V is TRBV4-1, with D maybe TRBD1 (6 bases). CDR1 MGHRA and CDR2 YSYEKL come from the germline V gene. Trimming cost V 2 bases and J 2 bases, with 13 bases left between them. This CDR3 is 15 amino acids long. The CDR3 sequence: CASSQNGQGTYEQYF. The CDR3 nucleotides are TGCGCCAGCAGCCAAAATGGGCAGGGGACCTACGAGCAGTACTTC.

This clone was detected only a few times. The rearrangement uses TRBV29-1 and TRBJ2-1, with a possible D match to TRBD2 (5 bases). The CDR3 has 12 residues. V dropped 6 bases and J dropped 3 bases, with 9 bases sitting between them. The germline V gene has CDR1 SQVTM and CDR2 ANQGSEA. CDR3 loop: CSVRENYNEQFF. DNA of the CDR3: TGCAGCGTCCGGGAAAACTACAATGAGCAGTTCTTC.

The chain employs TRBV5-1 and TRBJ1-2; the match to TRBD1 covers 7 bases. Germline V gene data show CDR1 as SGHRS and CDR2 as YFSETQ. This CDR3 has 13 amino acids. V lost 0 bases to trimming and J lost 8 bases; unmatched junction nucleotides: 4. The CDR3 DNA reads as TGCGCCAGCAGCTTGGACGTAGGGGGCGGCTACACCTTC. It translates to CASSLDVGGGYTF. The variable domain in full, completed from reference TRBV5-1 and TRBJ1-2, reads KAGVTQTPRYLIKTRGQQVTLSCSPISGHRSVSWYQQTPGQGLQFLFEYFSETQRNKGNFPGRFSGRQFSNSRSEMNVSTLELGDSALYLCASSLDVGGGYTFGSGTRLTVV.